One and the same sample provided the 14 T cell receptor beta chains below, sequenced in a study of T cell changes during pregnancy in multiple sclerosis. Here immunoSEQ multiplex PCR was the method, and the copy in TCRdb shows in-frame clones only, minus some. The repertoire consists of some 75,000 clones, with about 95% occurring once and the leading ten covering roughly 1.1%. The source material was peripheral blood, sampled in the second trimester of pregnancy. The receptors shown here come from a female donor with multiple sclerosis, enrolled in a pregnancy study.

The rearrangement joins TRBV4-3 to TRBJ2-1; TRBD2 matches at 16 bases. The J segment lost 5 bases and the V segment lost 1 base, leaving 14 bases of the junction unmatched. The germline gives CDR1 LGHNA, CDR2 YSLEER. The CDR3 spans 21 residues. The CDR3 sequence: CASSQGWSAGLAGGPHNEQFF. CDR3 sequence (DNA): TGCGCCAGCAGCCAAGGTTGGAGCGCGGGACTAGCGGGAGGGCCCCACAATGAGCAGTTCTTC.

V is TRBV12-5 and J is TRBJ2-3, with 7 bases identical to TRBD1. V gave up 5 bases and J gave up 5 bases; unmatched junction bases: 10. CDR1 and CDR2 (germline): LGHNT, FRNRAP. There are 15 residues in the CDR3. This CDR3 is CASGNGQVVGDTQYF. CDR3 DNA: TGTGCTAGTGGTAACGGACAGGTAGTGGGAGATACGCAGTATTTT.

The gene calls are TRBV19 and TRBJ1-5; the D gene is possibly TRBD1 (6 bases). The V end lost 5 bases, the J end lost 7 bases, and 12 bases lay between the germline ends. Germline CDR1 and CDR2: LNHDA and SQIVND (reference sequence). The CDR3 contains 13 residues. The CDR3 region has the DNA TGTGCCAGTAGTCTTGGGGGCTGGCAGCCCCAGCATTTT. Protein: CASSLGGWQPQHF.

The chain joins TRBV30 to TRBJ1-5; D is unclear. V dropped 2 bases and J dropped 4 bases, with 6 bases sitting between them. CDR3 length: 12 amino acids. Germline V lookup: CDR1 GTSNPN, CDR2 SVGIG (reference sequence). The CDR3 here is CAWSRRNQPQHF. The CDR3 bases are TGTGCCTGGAGTCGGCGGAATCAGCCCCAGCATTTT.

The chain uses TRBV27 and TRBJ2-7; TRBD2 matches at 9 bases. Germline CDR1 reads MNHEY; CDR2 reads SMNVEV (reference sequence). The junction had 9 bases not matched to a gene; V was cut back by 6 bases and J by 0 bases. The CDR3 extends over 16 amino acids. CDR3 DNA: TGTGCCAGCAGGGAAGCCAGCGGGAGGAGCTCCTACGAGCAGTACTTC. Translating gives CASREASGRSSYEQYF.

The rearrangement joins TRBV4-3 to TRBJ2-5, with TRBD2 matching over 7 bases. This CDR3 is built from 17 residues. The V and J ends lost 0 bases and 3 bases, in that order; junction bases with no gene match: 10. CDR1 is LGHNA and CDR2 is YSLEER in the germline V gene. The CDR3 region is CASSQERGLGWEETQYF. CDR3 coding DNA: TGCGCCAGCAGCCAAGAGCGGGGGTTGGGGTGGGAAGAGACCCAGTACTTC.

The genes are TRBV6-5 and TRBJ2-2; D may be TRBD2 (6 bases). CDR1 and CDR2 from the germline V gene are MNHEY and SVGAGI. V was pared by 8 bases and J by 7 bases, with 17 bases between. This CDR3 has 14 residues. CDR3 sequence: CASSVNGGVGELFF. CDR3 nucleotide sequence: TGTGCCAGCTCTGTGAACGGCGGGGTCGGGGAGCTGTTTTTT.

The chain links TRBV5-1 to TRBJ2-7; possible D gene TRBD2, 5 bases. V lost 1 base, J lost 4 bases, and 9 bases lay in between. Germline loops: CDR1 SGHRS, CDR2 YFSETQ. The CDR3 extends over 13 amino acids. CDR3 in DNA: TGCGCCAGCAGCTTGCAACGGGGTTACGAGCAGTACTTC. Translating gives CASSLQRGYEQYF.

With respect to this clone: Different DNA sequences within this sample yield the same CDR3. The V and J genes are TRBV5-1 and TRBJ2-7; 7 nucleotides line up with TRBD2. Germline CDR1 SGHRS, CDR2 YFSETQ. The CDR3 spans 12 residues. Trimming at V came to 5 bases and at J to 3 bases, leaving 2 bases not matched to a gene. Written as DNA, the CDR3 is TGCGCCAGCAGTTCGGGAGGCTACGAGCAGTACTTC. This translates into CASSSGGYEQYF.

For the CDR3, the DNA is TGTGCCAGCAGTTTCTATTCTAGCGGGAGGGAGACCCAGTACTTC. The encoded protein is CASSFYSSGRETQYF. The chain joins TRBV6-5 to TRBJ2-5; TRBD2 matches 11 bases. Germline V CDR1 and CDR2: MNHEY, SVGAGI. V dropped 4 bases and J dropped 5; count of bases not matched to a gene: 6. This CDR3 has 15 residues.

This clone was detected once. The chain recombines TRBV5-5 with TRBJ2-1; 9 nucleotides agree with TRBD2. The CDR3 runs 15 residues. V gave up 4 bases and J gave up 4 bases; unmatched junction bases: 6. The germline V gene encodes CDR1 SGHKS and CDR2 YYEKEE (reference sequence). This CDR3 reads CASSPGLAGYNEQFF. The CDR3 DNA reads TGTGCCAGCAGCCCGGGGCTAGCGGGATACAATGAGCAGTTCTTC.

The CDR3 loop reads CASSPTSGQETQYF. In nucleotides, the CDR3 is TGTGCCAGCAGCCCGACTAGCGGGCAAGAGACCCAGTACTTC. The V and J genes are TRBV7-7 and TRBJ2-5; TRBD2 matches at 10 bases. The V and J ends lost 5 bases and 2 bases, in that order; junction bases with no gene match: 2. Per germline, CDR1 SSHAT and CDR2 FNYEAQ (reference sequence). The CDR3 loop spans 14 amino acids.

This chain uses TRBV30 with TRBJ2-2; D may be TRBD2 (5 bases). The CDR3 spans 14 residues. Germline-derived CDR1 and CDR2 are GTSNPN and SVGIG (reference sequence). Trimming took 0 bases from V and 5 from J, leaving 10 bases between them. The CDR3 sequence: CAWSVQGRTGELFF. CDR3 coding DNA: TGTGCCTGGAGTGTTCAAGGGAGAACCGGGGAGCTGTTTTTT.

The chain is built from TRBV18 and TRBJ2-1, with 10 bases identical to TRBD2. The CDR3 consists of 19 residues. CDR1 is KGHSH, CDR2 LQKENI, per germline. J lost 2 bases, V lost 3 bases, and 13 bases had no gene match. The CDR3 DNA reads TGTGCCAGCTCACCTACCCTAGCGGGAGTAGCGGAGGCCTACAATGAGCAGTTCTTC. This sequence encodes CASSPTLAGVAEAYNEQFF.